Shown below are 7 T cell receptor beta chains from a single sample sequenced in a study of tumor-infiltrating lymphocytes in primary liver carcinoma. With a constant-region primer, TCR beta cDNA was made from around 530 ng of total RNA. Libraries for TCR beta were built through three nested multiplex PCR rounds, which together made up a slightly modified ARM-PCR procedure. PCR rounds one and two used TRBV1-TRBV30 forward primers with a C-beta reverse primer for roughly 9 cycles each. TCRdb redid the calling of the multiplex PCR reads with MiXCR, one entry per CDR3 protein. The sample lists about 100,000 distinct CDR3 sequences, 65% to 70% occurring once. The source material, about 18-31 mg of unsorted bulk tissue, was used to co-extract RNA and DNA. Input material: tumor-adjacent normal liver tissue. Receptors originate from a man aged 35-49 years with primary liver carcinoma and hepatitis B virus infection.

In DNA, the CDR3 is TGCAGCGTTGAAGTACCAGGAGTTGATGGCTACACCTTC. It encodes CSVEVPGVDGYTF. J is TRBJ1-2 and V is TRBV29-1; D ambiguous. Trimming took 1 base from V and 6 from J, leaving 12 bases between them. Germline V gene sequence: CDR1 SQVTM, CDR2 ANQGSEA. This CDR3 contains 13 residues.

Concerning this clonotype itself: Its ends do not fully match the called genes, so a read error is possible. V usage is TRBV11-3 and J usage is TRBJ2-1; possibly TRBD1 for D (5 bases). CDR3 size: 13 residues. Germline assignment: CDR1 SGHNT and CDR2 YENEEA. Here the CDR3 DNA reads TGTGCCACCAGCTTAACCCAGGACAATGAGCAATTCTTC. This sequence encodes CATSLTQDNEQFF.

This clonotype has a count of ten or more. J is TRBJ1-4 and V is TRBV29-1, with D uncertain. Trimming cost V 4 bases and J 8 bases, with 14 bases left between them. CDR3 size: 13 residues. Germline CDR1 is SQVTM and CDR2 is ANQGSEA. In DNA form, the CDR3 reads TGCAGCGTTGTTGGTCTTGCGGAAGAAAAACTGTTTTTT. This encodes CSVVGLAEEKLFF.

The chain links TRBV4-1 to TRBJ2-1; tentatively, D is TRBD2 (6 bases). The CDR3 totals 15 residues. V lost 8 bases to trimming and J lost 5 bases, with 19 bases between them. CDR1 is MGHRA, CDR2 YSYEKL, per germline. The CDR3 DNA follows: TGCGCCAGCTGTCAAGACGGGAGTGCCCACAATGAGCAGTTCTTC. Its protein is CASCQDGSAHNEQFF.

A remark on this clonotype: This may be a read error: a much more frequent sequence differs by one nucleotide. The genes are TRBV12-3 or TRBV12-4 and TRBJ2-1; 8 bases are a match to TRBD1. The junction had 15 bases not matched to a gene; V was cut back by 6 bases and J by 11 bases. This CDR3 is 15 amino acids long. As DNA, the CDR3 is TGTGCCAGCAGCTCTGGGACAGGTGTAGGGGGTAAGCAGTTCTTC. This encodes CASSSGTGVGGKQFF.

Concerning this clonotype itself: A single base separates this from a much larger clone, so it may be a read error. The chain links TRBV5-6 to TRBJ2-7; TRBD1 aligns across 7 bases. The CDR3 consists of 13 residues. Germline CDR1 reads SGHDT; CDR2 reads YYEEEE. The CDR3 coding sequence is TGTACCAGCAGCTTTACAGGGGACTACGAGCAGTACTTC. This encodes CTSSFTGDYEQYF.

In its sample, this clonotype was seen many times. The CDR3 DNA is TGTGCCAGCAGTTACGTGACCACCGGGGAGCTGTTTTTT. Encoded protein: CASSYVTTGELFF. The chain employs TRBV6-5 and TRBJ2-2; no clear D gene. Germline lookup yields CDR1 MNHEY and CDR2 SVGAGI. The CDR3 spans 13 residues. The germline V and J ends were trimmed by 2 bases and 4 bases, with 5 bases remaining between them.